The entry below gives a single TCR beta chain sequence along with its context. This clone's antigen is unknown. Qualities for individual bases were not recorded, and no much larger clone is one base off. The data belong to a study of graft-versus-host responses after intestinal transplantation (dated by TCRdb to the early 2020s). About the full investigation: The transplants that recipients received were multivisceral, liver-intestinal, or isolated intestinal. All recipients received anti-thymocyte globulin induction followed by maintenance tacrolimus and steroids for around 3 years. After intestinal transplantation, graft-versus-host and host-versus-graft alloreactive T cell clones in the graft, circulation and bone marrow were tracked using bulk TCR-beta CDR3 sequencing. To identify alloreactive clones, pre-transplant mixed lymphocyte reaction products were sequenced and then compared with unstimulated pre-transplant donor and recipient T cells. The cohort enrolled 20 to 30 intestinal transplant recipients including one retransplant, and 3 patients lacking pretransplant specimens were excluded. A peak of at least 4% donor T cells among recipient peripheral blood mononuclear cells was the definition used for donor T cell macrochimerism. Rather than being sequenced by the commercial service, samples from a few later patients were sequenced in-house on an Illumina MiSeq and processed with MiXCR. General findings and caveats noted by the study authors: Early after transplant, declines in HvG clones were associated with peak levels of circulating GvH clones. The relatively low number and heterogeneity of intestinal transplant patients limited the conclusions. GvH clones were detected in recipient bone marrow, and some appeared earlier in ileal mucosa or blood, consistent with an intestinal mucosal origin. In the allografts of patients with donor T cell macrochimerism, GvH to HvG T cell clonal ratios were high.

The CDR3 goes from the cysteine to the phenylalanine over 20 residues. Only CDR3 DNA is held: 60 bases, read in frame from base 1. CDR1 and CDR2 are drawn from the germline V gene: LGHNT, FRNRAP. Ends trimmed: V by 6 bases, J by 2 bases; bases unmatched to a gene: 20. Library preparation used the immunoSEQ multiplex PCR assay. In most patients, genomic DNA was isolated using the Qiagen DNeasy Blood and Tissue Kit and sent frozen to Adaptive Biotechnologies for TCR sequencing. For most patients, high-throughput TCR-beta CDR3 sequencing of genomic DNA was performed by Adaptive Biotechnologies. Turning to the authors' computational methods: TCR sequencing data for around 19 patients were retrieved from Adaptive's ImmunoSEQ software; three other patients were processed with MiXCR and VDJtools. CD4 versus CD8 sorting errors were corrected by removing sequences found in both subsets at a frequency ratio below 5:1. CDR3 nucleotide sequences shared between donor and recipient were removed because the origin of such sequences could not be assigned. At least 2-fold expansion over unstimulated cells and a minimum CFSE-low frequency of 0.002% (template counts) or 0.001% (read counts) were required for clones to be classified as alloreactive. Clones detected in sequenced pre-transplant spleen, lymph node, or MLR CFSE-low populations of the donor or recipient were defined as mappable. The cumulative frequency of alloreactive clones was calculated as a percentage of all sequences, weighted by copy number. The immuneACCESS repertoire file appears here via TCRdb, limited to in-frame rearrangements. These files lack a portion of the clones; in checked studies, under half of the deficit traces to unresolved V genes, and the cause of the others is not known. The V and J calls and the clone size are those of that table, but D and trimming were determined from the DNA. The sample table contains approximately 97,000 clones; only one count was recorded for roughly 92% of them. In total, the top ten clones hold over 0.06% of the sample.

In the paper's terms, the time point label means: cells obtained before transplantation from donor or recipient. CD3+CD4+ and CD3+CD8+ populations were FACS-sorted from unstimulated pre-transplant donor and recipient cells taken from spleen or lymph nodes. The TCR sequence derives from a human donor who was the organ donor for an intestinal transplant. This receptor chain uses TRBV12-5 and TRBJ2-3, with 10 bases in between that match TRBD2. This specimen was unstimulated CD8+ T cells sorted from spleen or lymph node cells, taken before transplant. This receptor carries the CDR3 CASGPTGQGPGTSVTDTQYF. In nucleotides, the sequence is TGTGCTAGTGGCCCCACAGGACAGGGACCCGGGACTAGCGTCACAGATACGCAGTATTTT.